The 12 T cell receptor beta chains below come from one sample, sequenced in a study of blood T cell repertoires in COVID-19. The method was immunoSEQ multiplex PCR; TCRdb's version includes in-frame clones alone and lacks a portion of them. The data show some 260,000 clones, around 90% seen once. The sequenced sample was peripheral blood. The receptors come from a woman in her 70s with COVID-19, enrolled during active disease.

The chain joins TRBV2 to TRBJ1-2; the D is unclear. The V end lost 6 bases, the J end lost 8 bases, and 19 bases lay between the germline ends. The germline V gene has CDR1 SNHLY and CDR2 FYNNEI. This CDR3 contains 14 residues. DNA of the CDR3: TGTGCCAGCAGCCCCCAGTCGTCCCTTTCCGGCTACACCTTC. It encodes CASSPQSSLSGYTF.

The chain recombines TRBV5-4 with TRBJ2-3; TRBD1 matches at 11 bases. This CDR3 has 17 residues. The germline V gene has CDR1 SGHNT and CDR2 YYREEE (reference sequence). After removal of 1 base from V and 5 bases from J, the junction contained 9 bases not matched to a gene. The CDR3 DNA is TGTGCCAGCAGCTTGCTGCCCCGGGACAGGGGGAGAGATACGCAGTATTTT. Translation gives CASSLLPRDRGRDTQYF.

The CDR3 DNA reads as TGTGCCAGCAGTGATCAGGGCCTAAGCACAGATACGCAGTATTTT. Encoded protein: CASSDQGLSTDTQYF. The chain joins TRBV6-4 to TRBJ2-3; maybe TRBD1 (5 bases). The germline V gene has CDR1 MRHNA and CDR2 SNTAGT. This CDR3 region has 15 residues. The germline V and J ends were trimmed by 3 bases and 0 bases, with 10 bases remaining between them.

The chain carries TRBV18 and TRBJ2-1; 10 bases are shared with TRBD2. Germline V gene sequence: CDR1 KGHSH, CDR2 LQKENI. The V segment lost 6 bases and the J segment 9 bases; nucleotides outside the gene matches: 14. The CDR3 is 16 amino acids. The CDR3 loop reads CASSSISSGSYLEQFF. The CDR3 bases are TGTGCCAGCTCCTCGATATCTAGCGGGAGTTATCTTGAGCAGTTCTTC. Based on the CDR3 plus reference TRBV18 and TRBJ2-1, the full variable domain is NAGVMQNPRHLVRRRGQEARLRCSPMKGHSHVYWYRQLPEEGLKFMVYLQKENIIDESGMPKERFSAEFPKEGPSILRIQQVVRGDSAAYFCASSSISSGSYLEQFFGPGTRLTVL.

CDR3 amino acids: CASSTTRGGGYTF. The CDR3 nucleotides read TGTGCCAGCAGTACTACGCGGGGGGGCGGCTACACCTTC. The chain has TRBV6-5 and TRBJ1-2; possible D gene TRBD1, 6 bases. Germline V CDR1 and CDR2: MNHEY, SVGAGI. V shed 5 bases and J shed 8 bases, with 15 bases lying between them. The CDR3 totals 13 residues.

The genes are TRBV9 and TRBJ1-3; TRBD1 is a possible D gene (6 bases). Germline CDR1 reads SGDLS; CDR2 reads YYNGEE. The CDR3 is 15 amino acids. Trimming cost V 4 bases and J 1 base, with 12 bases left between them. The DNA of the CDR3 is TGTGCCAGCAGCCACAGGGCGCGATCTGGAAACACCATATATTTT. Its translation is CASSHRARSGNTIYF. Variable domain in full (rest from reference TRBV9 and TRBJ1-3): DSGVTQTPKHLITATGQRVTLRCSPRSGDLSVYWYQQSLDQGLQFLIQYYNGEERAKGNILERFSAQQFPDLHSELNLSSLELGDSALYFCASSHRARSGNTIYFGEGSWLTVV.

This chain joins TRBV27 and TRBJ2-1; 7 bases align to TRBD1. Per germline, CDR1 MNHEY and CDR2 SMNVEV (reference sequence). CDR3 size: 15 residues. The V gene end was trimmed by 3 bases and the J gene end by 1 base; junction bases not matched to a gene: 3. The DNA for the CDR3 is TGTGCCAGCAGTTTCGACAGGGTATCCTACAATGAGCAGTTCTTC. It specifies CASSFDRVSYNEQFF.

The sample holds a few counts of this clone. The rearrangement links TRBV10-3 to TRBJ2-1, with D possibly TRBD1 on 6 matching bases. Per germline, CDR1 ENHRY and CDR2 SYGVKD. V was shortened by 4 bases and J by 6 bases, with 19 bases between the two germline ends. This CDR3 spans 16 amino acids. The CDR3 here is CAISAPGTPRGNEQFF. The DNA for the CDR3 is TGTGCCATCAGTGCCCCCGGGACACCCCGGGGCAATGAGCAGTTCTTC.

The V call is TRBV28, the J call TRBJ2-3; TRBD2 matches 9 bases. This CDR3 has 14 residues. The V and J ends lost 7 bases and 4 bases, in that order; junction bases with no gene match: 6. CDR1 is MDHEN and CDR2 is SYDVKM in the germline V gene. The CDR3 nucleotides read TGTGCCAGCAAGGCGGGAGGGCCATCAGATACGCAGTATTTT. Encoded protein: CASKAGGPSDTQYF.

This clone has a handful of counts. The chain employs TRBV2 and TRBJ1-5, with 8 bases that match TRBD1. The V gene end was trimmed by 4 bases and the J gene end by 7 bases; junction bases not matched to a gene: 9. CDR1 and CDR2 from the germline V gene are SNHLY and FYNNEI. CDR3 length: 15 residues. CDR3 protein: CASSAQDRVGQPQHF. The CDR3 nucleotides read TGTGCCAGCAGTGCCCAGGACAGGGTAGGACAGCCCCAGCATTTT.

V usage is TRBV19 and J usage is TRBJ1-1; D not resolved. CDR3 length: 14 amino acids. The V end lost 5 bases, the J end lost 3 bases, and 13 bases lay between the germline ends. In germline, CDR1 is LNHDA, CDR2 SQIVND (reference sequence). In nucleotides, the CDR3 is TGTGCCAGTAGTCCCTTAAATTTTTACACTGAAGCTTTCTTT. Amino acids: CASSPLNFYTEAFF.

The chain joins TRBV19 to TRBJ1-1; TRBD1 matches at 9 bases. The CDR3 runs 15 residues. Germline CDR1 is LNHDA and CDR2 is SQIVND (reference sequence). V lost 1 base, J lost 6 bases, and 6 bases stayed unmatched. The CDR3 loop is CASSIGGQGAAEAFF. Written as DNA, the CDR3 is TGTGCCAGTAGTATAGGGGGACAGGGAGCGGCTGAAGCTTTCTTT. Full variable domain (rest looked up from reference TRBV19 and TRBJ1-1): DGGITQSPKYLFRKEGQNVTLSCEQNLNHDAMYWYRQDPGQGLRLIYYSQIVNDFQKGDIAEGYSVSREKKESFPLTVTSAQKNPTAFYLCASSIGGQGAAEAFFGQGTRLTVV.